The sequence of this T cell receptor (beta chain) was determined in a study of cytomegalovirus exposure and HLA in healthy donors. The PCR used 60 Vbeta and 13 Jbeta primers. Profiling relied on immunoSEQ multiplex PCR, and the TCRdb table lists in-frame clones only, not all of them. The sample consists of around 270,000 clones, roughly 80% of them appearing once. Germline values: CDR1 LGHNA, CDR2 YNFKEQ. This CDR3 is built from 16 residues. V lost 3 bases and J lost 2; bases outside the gene matches: 7. The J gene is TRBJ1-1, the V gene TRBV4-2, with 9 bases identical to TRBD1. This TCR derives from a girl aged 2 to 9 in good health and CMV-seronegative. The specimen sequenced was PBMCs. CDR3 amino acids: CASSHPDRGKNTEAFF. The CDR3 DNA sequence: TGTGCCAGCAGCCACCCGGACAGGGGAAAAAACACTGAAGCTTTCTTT.